This TCR beta chain was captured by sequencing in a study of blood T cells in healthy people across ages. Study-level findings and limits: The study found more naive CD4+ cells and higher diversity in long-lived than aged donors. Bulk PBMC profiling left naive and antigen-experienced comparisons inconclusive.

A second about 6 to 12 cycle PCR used barcoded and J-beta primers. The template-switch adaptor was a 5' adaptor with 12 random nucleotides. It tagged each cDNA molecule. TCRdb redid the calling of the 5' RACE reads with MiXCR, one entry per CDR3 protein. Of hundreds of thousands of distinct CDR3 sequences listed, around 20% are singletons. This clonotype was recorded at least ten times. What it recognizes is unknown. This TCR derives from a man in his sixties or seventies in good health. Source material: blood.

This chain's CDR3 is CAISGGRGETEAFF. The CDR3 DNA follows: TGTGCCATCAGTGGAGGCAGGGGGGAAACTGAAGCTTTCTTT. This chain uses TRBV10-3 with TRBJ1-1, with TRBD1 identical over 7 bases. The germline CDR1 and CDR2 sequences are ENHRY and SYGVKD. The trim removed 4 bases at V and 5 bases at J, leaving 7 bases unmatched. CDR3 size: 14 residues.